This T cell receptor (beta chain) was profiled in a study of blood T cell repertoires in COVID-19. This CDR3 has 16 amino acids. Germline V gene lookup returns CDR1 MNHEY and CDR2 SVGEGT. V shed 4 bases and J shed 0 bases, with 16 bases lying between them. The sample holds one count of this clone. As handled by the study authors: Cell counts per sample came from amplifying reference gene primers. Generated by immunoSEQ multiplex PCR, the TCRdb table keeps only in-frame clones and is missing some. D and trimming were read from the DNA, whereas the V and J calls and clone size are those reported in that table. Of about 230,000 clones in the sample, about nine tenths were seen once.

This TCR was sampled from a man between 45 and 60 years old with COVID-19, enrolled during active disease. The source material was peripheral blood. The chain couples TRBV6-2 or TRBV6-3 to TRBJ2-7, with a tentative D call TRBD1 (5 bases). Here the CDR3 reads CASSFDPRGSSYEQYF. The CDR3 DNA reads as TGTGCCAGCAGTTTCGATCCTAGGGGAAGCTCCTACGAGCAGTACTTC.